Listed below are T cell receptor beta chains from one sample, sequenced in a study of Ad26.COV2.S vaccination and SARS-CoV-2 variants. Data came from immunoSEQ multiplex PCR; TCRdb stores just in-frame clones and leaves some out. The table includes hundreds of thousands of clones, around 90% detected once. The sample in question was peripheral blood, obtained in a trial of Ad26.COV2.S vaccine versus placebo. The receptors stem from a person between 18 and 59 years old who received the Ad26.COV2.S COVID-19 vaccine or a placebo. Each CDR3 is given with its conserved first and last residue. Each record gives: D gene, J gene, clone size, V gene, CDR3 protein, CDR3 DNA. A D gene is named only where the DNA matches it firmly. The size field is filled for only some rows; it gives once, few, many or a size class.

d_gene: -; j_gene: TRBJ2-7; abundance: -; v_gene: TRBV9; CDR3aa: CASSPNSRGNSYEQYF; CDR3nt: TGTGCCAGCAGCCCTAACTCACGCGGGAACTCCTACGAGCAGTACTTC
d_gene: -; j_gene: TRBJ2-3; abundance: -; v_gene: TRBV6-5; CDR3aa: CASTGLGATDTQYF; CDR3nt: TGTGCCAGCACAGGGTTGGGGGCCACAGATACGCAGTATTTT
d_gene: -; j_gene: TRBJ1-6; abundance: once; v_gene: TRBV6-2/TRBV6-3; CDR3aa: CASSYEAAGAPLHF; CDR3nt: TGTGCCAGCAGTTACGAAGCGGCAGGGGCACCCCTCCACTTT
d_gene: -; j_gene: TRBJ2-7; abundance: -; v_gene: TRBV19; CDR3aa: CASSEGNYEQYF; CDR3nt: TGTGCCAGTAGCGAAGGGAACTACGAGCAGTACTTC
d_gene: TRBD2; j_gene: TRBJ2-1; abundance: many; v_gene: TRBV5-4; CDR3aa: CASSLRLAGYNEQFF; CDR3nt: TGTGCCAGCAGCCTGAGACTAGCGGGGTACAATGAGCAGTTCTTC
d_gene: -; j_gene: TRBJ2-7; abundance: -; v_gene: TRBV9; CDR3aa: CASSVGSSYEQYF; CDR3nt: TGTGCCAGCAGCGTAGGCAGCTCCTACGAGCAGTACTTC
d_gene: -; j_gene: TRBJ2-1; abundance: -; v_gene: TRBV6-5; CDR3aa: CASSYLGDNEQFF; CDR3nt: TGTGCCAGCAGTTACCTAGGCGACAATGAGCAGTTCTTC
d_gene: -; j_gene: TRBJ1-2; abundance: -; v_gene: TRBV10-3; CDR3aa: CATTETLNYGYTF; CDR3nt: TGTGCCACCACGGAGACACTAAACTATGGCTACACCTTC
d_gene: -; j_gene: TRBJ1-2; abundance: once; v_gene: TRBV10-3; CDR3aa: CAISESGNSYGYTF; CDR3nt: TGTGCCATCAGTGAGTCAGGGAATAGCTATGGCTACACCTTC
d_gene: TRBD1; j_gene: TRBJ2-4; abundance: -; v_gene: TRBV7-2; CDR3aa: CASSIQGVLAKNIQYF; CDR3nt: TGTGCCAGCAGCATACAGGGGGTCTTAGCCAAAAACATTCAGTACTTC
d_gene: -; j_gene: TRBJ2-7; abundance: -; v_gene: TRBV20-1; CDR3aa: CSARVGGNYRF; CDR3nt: TGCAGTGCTAGAGTAGGAGGGAATTATCGCTTC
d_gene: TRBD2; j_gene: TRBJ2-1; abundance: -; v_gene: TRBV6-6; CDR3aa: CASTIGGTSYNEQFF; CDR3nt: TGTGCCAGCACCATAGGTGGGACTAGCTACAATGAGCAGTTCTTC
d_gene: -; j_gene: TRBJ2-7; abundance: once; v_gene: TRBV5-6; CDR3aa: CASSQGARGINEQYF; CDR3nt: TGTGCCAGCAGCCAAGGCGCAAGGGGGATCAACGAGCAGTACTTC
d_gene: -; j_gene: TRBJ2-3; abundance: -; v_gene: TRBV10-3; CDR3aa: CAIGGRGLDTQYF; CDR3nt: TGTGCCATCGGGGGGCGGGGGTTAGATACGCAGTATTTT
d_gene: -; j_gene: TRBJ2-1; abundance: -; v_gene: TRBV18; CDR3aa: CASSELKFYEQFF; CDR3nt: TGTGCCAGCTCGGAACTAAAGTTCTATGAGCAGTTCTTC
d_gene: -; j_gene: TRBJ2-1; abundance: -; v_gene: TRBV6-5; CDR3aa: CASSRYNEQFF; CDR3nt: TGTGCCAGCAGTAGGTACAATGAGCAGTTCTTC
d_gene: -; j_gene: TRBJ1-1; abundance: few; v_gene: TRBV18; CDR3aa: CASSPSTGNTEAFF; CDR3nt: TGTGCCAGCTCACCCTCTACAGGGAACACTGAAGCTTTCTTT
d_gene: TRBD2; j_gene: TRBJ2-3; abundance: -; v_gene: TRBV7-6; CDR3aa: CASSLMNSGGADTQYF; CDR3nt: TGTGCCAGCAGCTTAATGAATAGCGGGGGTGCAGATACGCAGTATTTT
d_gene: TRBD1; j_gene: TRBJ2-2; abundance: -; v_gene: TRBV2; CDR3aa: CASSEQGTGITGELFF; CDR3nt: TGTGCCAGCAGTGAACAGGGGACAGGGATCACCGGGGAGCTGTTTTTT
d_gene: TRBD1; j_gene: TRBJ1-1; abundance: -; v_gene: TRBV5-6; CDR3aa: CASSLGTGRLNTEAFF; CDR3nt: TGTGCCAGCAGCTTGGGGACAGGGAGATTGAACACTGAAGCTTTCTTT
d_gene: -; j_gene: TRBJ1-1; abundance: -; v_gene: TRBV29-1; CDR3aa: CSLTRGAEAFF; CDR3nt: TGCAGCCTAACCAGGGGAGCTGAAGCTTTCTTT
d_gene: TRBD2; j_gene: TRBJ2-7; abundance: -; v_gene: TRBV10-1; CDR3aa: CASSAGTSGRSEQYF; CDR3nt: TGCGCCAGCAGTGCCGGGACTAGCGGGAGAAGCGAGCAGTACTTC
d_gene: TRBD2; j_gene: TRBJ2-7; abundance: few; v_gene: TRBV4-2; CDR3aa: CASSQDTSGRYEQYF; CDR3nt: TGTGCCAGCAGCCAAGATACTAGCGGGAGATACGAGCAGTACTTC
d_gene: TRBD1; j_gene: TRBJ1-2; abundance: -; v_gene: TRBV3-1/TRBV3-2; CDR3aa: CASSQGTGGDESYGYTF; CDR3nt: TGTGCCAGCAGCCAAGGCACAGGGGGAGATGAGAGCTATGGCTACACCTTC
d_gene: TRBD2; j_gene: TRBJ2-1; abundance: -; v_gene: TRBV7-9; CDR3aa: CASSPLPSGSPAYNEQFF; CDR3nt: TGTGCCAGCAGCCCGTTGCCCAGCGGGAGTCCCGCCTACAATGAGCAGTTCTTC
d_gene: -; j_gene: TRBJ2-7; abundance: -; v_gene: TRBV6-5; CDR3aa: CASRGSLSYEQYF; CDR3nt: TGTGCCAGCCGGGGAAGTCTCTCCTACGAGCAGTACTTC
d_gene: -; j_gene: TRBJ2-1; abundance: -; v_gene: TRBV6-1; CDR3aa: CASSEAGSYNEQFF; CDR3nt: TGTGCCAGCAGTGAAGCGGGTTCCTACAATGAGCAGTTCTTC
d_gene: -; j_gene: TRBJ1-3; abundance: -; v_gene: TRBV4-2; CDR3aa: CASSQNRVFLYF; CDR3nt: TGTGCCAGCAGCCAAAACAGGGTCTTCCTATATTTT
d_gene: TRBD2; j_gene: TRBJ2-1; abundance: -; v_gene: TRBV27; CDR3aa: CASSLTSGRGNEQFF; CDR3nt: TGTGCCAGCAGCCTTACTAGCGGGAGGGGGAATGAGCAGTTCTTC
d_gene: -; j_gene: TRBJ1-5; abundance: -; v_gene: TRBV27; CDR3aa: CASNLYGGSNQPQHF; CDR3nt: TGTGCCAGCAATCTTTATGGAGGGAGCAATCAGCCCCAGCATTTT
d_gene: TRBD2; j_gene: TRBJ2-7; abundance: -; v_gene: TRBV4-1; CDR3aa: CASSHGWREIGLYEQYF; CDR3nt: TGCGCCAGCAGCCACGGCTGGCGGGAGATCGGGCTTTACGAGCAGTACTTC
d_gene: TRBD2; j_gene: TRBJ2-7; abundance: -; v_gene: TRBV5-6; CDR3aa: CASSVVKGLVRYEQYF; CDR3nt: TGTGCCAGCAGCGTTGTGAAAGGACTAGTCCGCTACGAGCAGTACTTC
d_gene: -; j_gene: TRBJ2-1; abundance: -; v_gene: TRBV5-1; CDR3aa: CASSLAVGLKNNEQFF; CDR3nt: TGCGCCAGCAGCTTGGCCGTAGGGTTGAAGAACAATGAGCAGTTCTTC
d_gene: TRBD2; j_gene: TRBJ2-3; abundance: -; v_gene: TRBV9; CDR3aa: CASSADSGRARDTQYF; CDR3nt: TGTGCCAGCAGCGCTGATAGCGGGAGGGCTAGAGATACGCAGTATTTT
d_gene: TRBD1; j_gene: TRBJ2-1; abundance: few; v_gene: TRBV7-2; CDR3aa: CASSLADRGRSYNEQFF; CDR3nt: TGTGCCAGCAGCTTAGCGGACAGGGGGCGATCCTACAATGAGCAGTTCTTC
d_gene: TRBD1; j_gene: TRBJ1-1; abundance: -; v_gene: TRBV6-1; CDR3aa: CASSELTGGTEAFF; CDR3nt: TGTGCCAGCAGTGAATTGACAGGGGGCACTGAAGCTTTCTTT
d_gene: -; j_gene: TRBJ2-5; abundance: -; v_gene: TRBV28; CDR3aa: CASRQAQETQYF; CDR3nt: TGTGCCAGCAGACAGGCCCAAGAGACCCAGTACTTC
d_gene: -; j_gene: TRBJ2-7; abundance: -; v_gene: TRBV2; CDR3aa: CASSLDVLEQYF; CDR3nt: TGTGCCAGCAGTCTGGACGTTCTGGAGCAGTACTTC
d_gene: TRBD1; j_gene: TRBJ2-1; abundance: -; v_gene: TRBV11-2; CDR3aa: CASSLGGRQGYYNEQFF; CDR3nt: TGTGCCAGCAGCTTAGGTGGGCGACAGGGTTACTACAATGAGCAGTTCTTC
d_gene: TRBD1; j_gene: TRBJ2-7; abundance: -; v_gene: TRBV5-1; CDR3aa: CASSYPGQGIAEQYF; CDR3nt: TGCGCCAGCAGCTACCCGGGACAGGGGATCGCCGAGCAGTACTTC
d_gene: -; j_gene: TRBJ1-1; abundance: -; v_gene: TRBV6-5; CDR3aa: CASTPISVTEAFF; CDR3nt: TGTGCCAGCACTCCAATCAGTGTGACGGAAGCTTTCTTT
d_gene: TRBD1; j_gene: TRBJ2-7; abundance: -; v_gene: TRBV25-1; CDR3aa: CASKGTGGLDEQYF; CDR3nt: TGTGCCAGCAAAGGGACAGGGGGCCTGGACGAGCAGTACTTC